The 21 T cell receptor beta chains given below trace back to one sample, sequenced in a study of blood T cell repertoires in COVID-19. Repertoires were generated with immunoSEQ multiplex PCR, while TCRdb's copy carries only in-frame clones and drops some. The table has fewer than 250,000 clones, about nine tenths seen once. Sequencing used peripheral blood. All receptors come from a man aged 30-40 years with COVID-19, enrolled during active disease.

The chain combines TRBV21-1 with TRBJ1-5; the table assigns TRBD1, which was not confirmed against the DNA. TRBV21-1 is a recognized pseudogene. CDR3 length: 15 residues. The CDR3 bases are TGTGCCAGCAGCAAAAGCCTCAGGATAGACCAGCCCCAGCATTTT. It encodes CASSKSLRIDQPQHF.

The chain couples TRBV6-5 to TRBJ2-7; D not resolved. From germline, CDR1 is MNHEY and CDR2 SVGAGI. Trimming took off 6 bases at V and 6 bases at J, with 6 bases between the two ends. The CDR3 has 10 amino acids. CDR3: CASSLIEQYF. In DNA form, the CDR3 reads TGTGCCAGCAGCCTAATCGAGCAGTACTTC.

Here the CDR3 DNA reads TGTGCCACCGGGACAGTTAACTATGGCTACACCTTC. It specifies CATGTVNYGYTF. The rearrangement links TRBV6-5 to TRBJ1-2; 7 bases match TRBD1. The germline V gene has CDR1 MNHEY and CDR2 SVGAGI. V shed 10 bases and J 1 base; nucleotides not matched to a gene: 3. This CDR3 has 12 amino acids.

The CDR3 spells CASSEAGGPYNEQFF. CDR3 DNA: TGTGCCAGCAGTGAGGCGGGGGGCCCCTACAATGAGCAGTTCTTC. The rearrangement uses TRBV2 and TRBJ2-1, with 8 bases identical to TRBD2. Germline V gene sequence: CDR1 SNHLY, CDR2 FYNNEI. The CDR3 spans 15 residues. V was clipped by 3 bases and J by 2 bases; unmatched bases: 3. The full variable domain, with the rest looked up from reference TRBV2 and TRBJ2-1, is EPEVTQTPSHQVTQMGQEVILRCVPISNHLYFYWYRQILGQKVEFLVSFYNNEISEKSEIFDDQFSVERPDGSNFTLKIRSTKLEDSAMYFCASSEAGGPYNEQFFGPGTRLTVL.

The CDR3 sequence: CASSLATGGTGNQPQHF. DNA for the CDR3: TGTGCCAGCAGCTTGGCCACAGGGGGCACGGGCAATCAGCCCCAGCATTTT. V and J are TRBV7-9 and TRBJ1-5; TRBD1 agrees at 9 bases. Germline CDR1 is SEHNR and CDR2 is FQNEAQ (reference sequence). The CDR3 has 17 residues. The V segment lost 3 bases and the J segment 2 bases; nucleotides outside the gene matches: 8.

The chain joins TRBV19 to TRBJ2-1, with D possibly matching TRBD1 (6 bases). This CDR3 contains 15 residues. The germline V gene encodes CDR1 LNHDA and CDR2 SQIVND (reference sequence). The V and J ends lost 7 bases and 1 base respectively, with 14 bases between them. The CDR3 nucleotides read TGTGCCAGTATTGGGTGGCAGGGGTCCTACAATGAGCAGTTCTTC. Protein: CASIGWQGSYNEQFF. Full variable domain (remainder filled in from reference TRBV19 and TRBJ2-1): DGGITQSPKYLFRKEGQNVTLSCEQNLNHDAMYWYRQDPGQGLRLIYYSQIVNDFQKGDIAEGYSVSREKKESFPLTVTSAQKNPTAFYLCASIGWQGSYNEQFFGPGTRLTVL.

The chain joins TRBV5-1 to TRBJ1-5, with 7 positions matching TRBD1. This CDR3 comprises 14 residues. After removal of 1 base from V and 5 bases from J, the junction contained 3 bases not matched to a gene. Germline V gene data show CDR1 as SGHRS and CDR2 as YFSETQ. The CDR3 loop is CASSLNRGDQPQHF. The CDR3 coding sequence is TGCGCCAGCAGCTTGAACAGGGGAGATCAGCCCCAGCATTTT. The whole variable domain, remainder taken from reference TRBV5-1 and TRBJ1-5, is KAGVTQTPRYLIKTRGQQVTLSCSPISGHRSVSWYQQTPGQGLQFLFEYFSETQRNKGNFPGRFSGRQFSNSRSEMNVSTLELGDSALYLCASSLNRGDQPQHFGDGTRLSIL.

The gene calls are TRBV2 and TRBJ2-7; possible D gene TRBD2, 5 bases. Trimming shortened V by 4 bases and J by 2 bases, and 12 bases separated the two germline ends. Germline CDR1 reads SNHLY; CDR2 reads FYNNEI. The CDR3 runs to 14 residues. This chain's CDR3 is CASSARAITYEQYF. The DNA for the CDR3 is TGTGCCAGCAGTGCGAGGGCCATAACCTACGAGCAGTACTTC.

The genes are TRBV28 and TRBJ2-4; TRBD1 aligns across 12 bases. Germline V CDR1 and CDR2: MDHEN, SYDVKM. After removal of 4 bases from V and 8 bases from J, the junction contained 6 bases not matched to a gene. The CDR3 contains 15 residues. In DNA, the CDR3 is TGTGCCAGCAGTTCTCCGGGACAGGGGGCGGACATTCAGTACTTC. Translating it yields CASSSPGQGADIQYF.

The rearrangement links TRBV5-5 to TRBJ1-1; D remains ambiguous. The CDR3 is made up of 16 amino acids. CDR1 and CDR2 from the germline V gene are SGHKS and YYEKEE (reference sequence). V shed 4 bases and J shed 5 bases, with 21 bases lying between them. CDR3 in DNA: TGTGCCAGCAGCCCGCAGAGGGAAGCCGTTGTGACTGAAGCTTTCTTT. Translating it yields CASSPQREAVVTEAFF.

V and J are TRBV5-1 and TRBJ2-3; the match to TRBD2 covers 7 bases. The V gene's germline CDR1 is SGHRS and CDR2 YFSETQ. V shed 4 bases and J 3 bases; nucleotides not matched to a gene: 2. The CDR3 has 13 residues. The CDR3 nucleotides are TGCGCCAGCAGCGGCGGGGGAACAGATACGCAGTATTTT. Translated: CASSGGGTDTQYF.

The chain joins TRBV5-1 to TRBJ1-5, with D uncertain. In germline, CDR1 is SGHRS, CDR2 YFSETQ. V lost 0 bases, J lost 8 bases, and 12 bases lay in between. CDR3 size: 14 residues. The CDR3 DNA follows: TGCGCCAGCAGCTTGGGTGAGGGCGGGGAGCCCCAGCATTTT. This encodes CASSLGEGGEPQHF.

This clone showed up just once. V gene TRBV6-1 combines with J gene TRBJ1-5, with a possible D match to TRBD1 (5 bases). V lost 3 bases to trimming and J lost 9 bases, with 12 bases between them. Germline values: CDR1 MNHNS, CDR2 SASEGT. The CDR3 is made up of 13 amino acids. This CDR3 is CASSEGGTLPQHF. CDR3 DNA sequence: TGTGCCAGCAGTGAGGGGGGAACCCTGCCCCAGCATTTT.

The chain couples TRBV10-3 to TRBJ2-2; 8 bases are shared with TRBD1. The J segment lost 1 base and the V segment lost 4 bases, leaving 8 bases of the junction unmatched. Germline loops: CDR1 ENHRY, CDR2 SYGVKD. This CDR3 spans 17 amino acids. Here the CDR3 DNA reads TGTGCCATCAGTGGCCCCATTGGGACAGGGAACACCGGGGAGCTGTTTTTT. Translating it yields CAISGPIGTGNTGELFF.

This clone showed up just a few times. The rearrangement uses TRBV19 and TRBJ2-2, with D uncertain. CDR1 and CDR2 from the germline V gene are LNHDA and SQIVND (reference sequence). V was pared by 3 bases and J by 0 bases, with 5 bases between. CDR3 length: 14 amino acids. In DNA, the CDR3 is TGTGCCAGTAGTATCAACACGAACACCGGGGAGCTGTTTTTT. Its translation is CASSINTNTGELFF.

The chain has TRBV7-9 and TRBJ2-5, with no clear D. CDR3 length equals 15 residues. The germline V gene has CDR1 SEHNR and CDR2 FQNEAQ (reference sequence). Trimming removed 3 bases from V and 5 bases from J, with 16 bases in between. The CDR3 nucleotides are TGTGCCAGCAGCTTTTTTATTGAGGTGTGGGAGACCCAGTACTTC. It yields the protein CASSFFIEVWETQYF.

This clone appeared a single time. The V call is TRBV6-5, the J call TRBJ2-5, with 7 bases lining up with TRBD2. The V gene's germline CDR1 is MNHEY and CDR2 SVGAGI. The CDR3 is 14 residues long. Trimming took 6 bases from V and 5 from J; bases not matched to a gene: 9. The CDR3 loop reads CASRSGTKRETQYF. The CDR3 nucleotides read TGTGCCAGCAGATCAGGGACTAAGAGGGAGACCCAGTACTTC.

This chain uses TRBV30 with TRBJ1-1; 8 positions match TRBD1. Germline-derived CDR1 and CDR2 are GTSNPN and SVGIG (reference sequence). The trim removed 4 bases at V and 3 bases at J, leaving 7 bases unmatched. There are 14 residues in the CDR3. The CDR3, as DNA: TGTGCCTGGACCCAGGACAGGGCTGACACTGAAGCTTTCTTT. Amino acid sequence: CAWTQDRADTEAFF. The full variable domain, with the rest looked up from reference TRBV30 and TRBJ1-1, is SQTIHQWPATLVQPVGSPLSLECTVEGTSNPNLYWYRQAAGRGLQLLFYSVGIGQISSEVPQNLSASRPQDRQFILSSKKLLLSDSGFYLCAWTQDRADTEAFFGQGTRLTVV.

This chain uses TRBV5-1 with TRBJ2-5; D possibly corresponds to TRBD2 (5 bases). CDR1 SGHRS and CDR2 YFSETQ come from the germline V gene. V was shortened by 4 bases and J by 7 bases, with 14 bases between the two germline ends. CDR3 length: 13 residues. The CDR3 loop reads CASSDGGPATQYF. CDR3 coding DNA: TGCGCCAGCAGCGACGGAGGTCCAGCGACCCAGTACTTC. Filled out from reference TRBV5-1 and TRBJ2-5, the complete variable domain reads KAGVTQTPRYLIKTRGQQVTLSCSPISGHRSVSWYQQTPGQGLQFLFEYFSETQRNKGNFPGRFSGRQFSNSRSEMNVSTLELGDSALYLCASSDGGPATQYFGPGTRLLVL.

The sample holds a few counts of this clone. The chain is built from TRBV5-4 and TRBJ1-1, with D possibly TRBD1 on 6 matching bases. The CDR3 runs to 16 residues. From germline, CDR1 is SGHNT and CDR2 YYREEE (reference sequence). Deletions cut 2 bases from V and 4 bases from J, with 18 bases between. CDR3 protein: CASSFPGPSRGTEAFF. The CDR3 coding sequence is TGTGCCAGCAGCTTTCCGGGCCCGAGCAGGGGCACTGAAGCTTTCTTT.

The V and J genes are TRBV6-6 and TRBJ1-2; D unresolved. The CDR3 is 13 amino acids. Trimming took 5 bases from V and 2 from J, leaving 9 bases between them. The germline V gene encodes CDR1 MNHNY and CDR2 SVGAGI (reference sequence). CDR3 region: CASSPPGNYGYTF. The DNA for the CDR3 is TGTGCCAGCAGTCCGCCGGGAAACTATGGCTACACCTTC.